This entry lists 2 T cell receptor beta chains sequenced from one sample in a study of identical twins. One entry per CDR3 protein results from TCRdb running MiXCR on the 5' RACE reads. Of 310,000 or so distinct CDR3 sequences listed, around 9.7% are singletons. The sample was also reused in another study, on yellow fever vaccine responses in identical twins.

Sequenced material: CD8+ T cells sorted from blood. The receptor source for this set is a woman in her late teens or twenties in good health.

This sequence joins TRBV5-5 and TRBJ2-5; 10 positions match TRBD1. Germline V gene data show CDR1 as SGHKS and CDR2 as YYEKEE (reference sequence). The CDR3 runs to 14 residues. J was trimmed by 4 bases and V by 8 bases; bases with no gene match: 8. CDR3 in amino acids: CARAPGDRGETQYF. CDR3 coding DNA: TGTGCCAGGGCCCCTGGGGACAGGGGAGAGACCCAGTACTTC.

In this sample, this clonotype turned up many times. J is TRBJ1-1 and V is TRBV19, with no clear D. The CDR3 sequence is 13 residues long. The V gene lost 10 bases and the J gene lost 0 bases, with 12 bases spanning the gap. Germline V gene data show CDR1 as LNHDA and CDR2 as SQIVND (reference sequence). In DNA, the CDR3 is TGTGCCACCGCAGCCAGTCTGAACACTGAAGCTTTCTTT. This sequence encodes CATAASLNTEAFF.